Following are 21 T cell receptor beta chains from one sample sequenced in a study of cytomegalovirus exposure and HLA in healthy donors. Researchers ran the PCR with 60 Vbeta and 13 Jbeta primers. TCRdb keeps only in-frame clones here, not all; method: immunoSEQ multiplex PCR. The sample lists approximately 220,000 clones, approximately 78% occurring once. Sequenced: PBMCs. These receptors originate from a man younger than 45 in good health and CMV-seronegative.

Here the CDR3 reads CASSFQGKVDEQFF. The CDR3 region has the DNA TGTGCCAGCAGTTTCCAGGGGAAGGTGGATGAGCAGTTCTTC. The chain combines TRBV25-1 with TRBJ2-1; TRBD1 might be the D (6 bases). The germline V gene encodes CDR1 MGHDK and CDR2 SYGVNS. The V end lost 5 bases, the J end lost 8 bases, and 16 bases lay between the germline ends. The CDR3 is made up of 14 amino acids. Full variable domain (outside the CDR3, taken from reference TRBV25-1 and TRBJ2-1): EADIYQTPRYLVIGTGKKITLECSQTMGHDKMYWYQQDPGMELHLIHYSYGVNSTEKGDLSSESTVSRIRTEHFPLTLESARPSHTSQYLCASSFQGKVDEQFFGPGTRLTVL.

V is TRBV7-9 and J is TRBJ2-3; tentative D call: TRBD2 (6 bases). Germline CDR1 and CDR2: SEHNR and FQNEAQ (reference sequence). Trimming stripped 4 bases from V and 0 bases from J, with 23 bases between. The CDR3 runs 19 residues. CDR3 bases: TGTGCCAGCAGCTCCGGTTGGGGAGGCACCCTCTATAGCACAGATACGCAGTATTTT. This codes for CASSSGWGGTLYSTDTQYF. The full variable domain, its missing parts supplied by reference TRBV7-9 and TRBJ2-3, is DTGVSQNPRHKITKRGQNVTFRCDPISEHNRLYWYRQTLGQGPEFLTYFQNEAQLEKSRLLSDRFSAERPKGSFSTLEIQRTEQGDSAMYLCASSSGWGGTLYSTDTQYFGPGTRLTVL.

The chain uses TRBV28 and TRBJ1-1; D perhaps matches TRBD1 (5 bases). V lost 6 bases, J lost 6 bases, and 17 bases lay in between. The CDR3 length is 14 residues. Per germline, CDR1 MDHEN and CDR2 SYDVKM. The CDR3, as DNA: TGTGCCAGCAGCTTAGCAGGGCTGAGTTCTGAAGCTTTCTTT. This translates into CASSLAGLSSEAFF.

The gene calls are TRBV5-8 and TRBJ1-3; D possibly corresponds to TRBD1 (5 bases). The CDR3 runs 15 residues. Germline CDR1 SGHTS, CDR2 YDEGEE. V shed 1 base and J shed 3 bases, with 11 bases lying between them. The CDR3 bases are TGTGCCAGCAGCTTGCGCGGGGCTGGTGGAAACACCATATATTTT. Translating it yields CASSLRGAGGNTIYF.

This sequence joins TRBV7-9 and TRBJ1-2, with TRBD1 matching over 7 bases. CDR3 length equals 13 residues. Germline-derived CDR1 and CDR2 are SEHNR and FQNEAQ (reference sequence). V shed 5 bases and J 6 bases; nucleotides not matched to a gene: 6. The DNA for the CDR3 is TGTGCCAGCAGCCCCGACAGGGTCCATGGCTACACCTTC. Translating gives CASSPDRVHGYTF.

This chain connects TRBV4-2 to TRBJ2-2; TRBD2 agrees at 10 bases. From germline, CDR1 is LGHNA and CDR2 YNFKEQ. CDR3 length: 18 amino acids. Unmatched junction bases numbered 6, after V lost 1 base and J lost 1 base. The CDR3 DNA is TGTGCCAGCAGCCAAGGAATTCTAGCGGGGGAGAACACCGGGGAGCTGTTTTTT. Translating gives CASSQGILAGENTGELFF.

This clone was found a few times. The chain couples TRBV7-9 to TRBJ2-2; D is possibly TRBD1 (6 bases). The CDR3 totals 13 residues. V lost 6 bases and J lost 5, with 10 bases in between. Looked up from germline, CDR1 is SEHNR and CDR2 is FQNEAQ (reference sequence). CDR3 protein: CASSPTGTGELFF. The CDR3 nucleotides read TGTGCCAGCAGTCCTACAGGGACCGGGGAGCTGTTTTTT.

This clone was seen a handful of times. This chain connects TRBV4-1 to TRBJ1-5, with D unclear. From germline, CDR1 is MGHRA and CDR2 YSYEKL. The CDR3 contains 15 residues. Trimming took 1 base from V and 4 from J, leaving 11 bases between them. The CDR3 sequence is CASSQVAGRNQPQHF. The CDR3 coding sequence is TGCGCCAGCAGCCAAGTTGCAGGCAGGAATCAGCCCCAGCATTTT.

This clone has more than one count but fewer than ten. The chain joins TRBV5-1 to TRBJ1-1; the D gene is possibly TRBD1 (6 bases). Germline CDR1 is SGHRS and CDR2 is YFSETQ. The CDR3 runs 14 residues. V lost 0 bases, J lost 0 bases, and 6 bases lay in between. CDR3 residues: CASSLEGVNTEAFF. CDR3 bases: TGCGCCAGCAGCTTGGAGGGGGTGAACACTGAAGCTTTCTTT.

There are a few counts of this clone. This chain joins TRBV27 and TRBJ1-5; TRBD1 matches 7 bases. The J segment lost 2 bases and the V segment lost 5 bases, leaving 3 bases of the junction unmatched. Germline CDR1 is MNHEY and CDR2 is SMNVEV (reference sequence). The length of the CDR3 is 14 residues. The CDR3 region is CASSPGQGNQPQHF. In DNA form, the CDR3 reads TGTGCCAGCAGTCCAGGACAGGGCAATCAGCCCCAGCATTTT.

This clone has a handful of counts. This rearrangement joins TRBV4-1 to TRBJ2-2; the match to TRBD1 covers 9 bases. J lost 2 bases, V lost 4 bases, and 17 bases had no gene match. Per the germline V gene, CDR1 is MGHRA and CDR2 is YSYEKL. The CDR3 is 20 amino acids. The CDR3 loop is CASSRAAASSGQGNTGELFF. CDR3 nucleotide sequence: TGCGCCAGCAGCCGCGCCGCCGCTTCATCGGGACAGGGTAACACCGGGGAGCTGTTTTTT.

The genes are TRBV19 and TRBJ1-4; D gene unclear. Germline V gene lookup returns CDR1 LNHDA and CDR2 SQIVND (reference sequence). Deletions cut 7 bases from V and 4 bases from J, with 10 bases between. CDR3 size: 13 residues. This chain's CDR3 is CASNRQVNEKLFF. The CDR3 region has the DNA TGTGCCAGTAACCGACAAGTTAATGAAAAACTGTTTTTT. Complete variable domain (other parts from reference TRBV19 and TRBJ1-4): DGGITQSPKYLFRKEGQNVTLSCEQNLNHDAMYWYRQDPGQGLRLIYYSQIVNDFQKGDIAEGYSVSREKKESFPLTVTSAQKNPTAFYLCASNRQVNEKLFFGSGTQLSVL.

The gene calls are TRBV4-2 and TRBJ2-7; the D gene is possibly TRBD2 (5 bases). The CDR3 covers 12 residues. Trimming took 1 base from V and 6 from J, leaving 7 bases between them. Germline loops: CDR1 LGHNA, CDR2 YNFKEQ. The CDR3 DNA follows: TGTGCCAGCAGCCAAGTGGGGAGCGAGCAGTACTTC. Residues: CASSQVGSEQYF.

This clone was seen once. The CDR3 nucleotides read TGTGCCAGCTCACTCCGGACTAGCGGGAGCCAAGAGACCCAGTACTTC. Its translation is CASSLRTSGSQETQYF. This sequence joins TRBV18 and TRBJ2-5, with 13 bases aligning to TRBD2. The CDR3 spans 16 residues. Germline V gene lookup returns CDR1 KGHSH and CDR2 LQKENI. The junction had 3 bases not matched to a gene; V was cut back by 4 bases and J by 1 base.

V and J are TRBV28 and TRBJ2-6, with D perhaps TRBD2 (5 bases). Germline V CDR1 and CDR2: MDHEN, SYDVKM. The CDR3 sequence is 15 residues long. With 5 bases removed from V and 2 bases from J, the gap between germline ends came to 10 bases. CDR3 amino acids: CASSRGETGANVLTF. The DNA for the CDR3 is TGTGCCAGCAGTCGGGGAGAAACTGGGGCCAACGTCCTGACTTTC. The full variable domain, with the rest looked up from reference TRBV28 and TRBJ2-6, is DVKVTQSSRYLVKRTGEKVFLECVQDMDHENMFWYRQDPGLGLRLIYFSYDVKMKEKGDIPEGYSVSREKKERFSLILESASTNQTSMYLCASSRGETGANVLTFGAGSRLTVL.

This clone was seen a single time. J is TRBJ2-3 and V is TRBV5-6; weak D call: TRBD2 (6 bases). This CDR3 contains 16 residues. The ends were cut back, 1 base at V and 0 bases at J, with 12 bases in the middle. Germline lookup yields CDR1 SGHDT and CDR2 YYEEEE. The CDR3 DNA follows: TGTGCCAGCAGCTTGTTCGCCCGGGGGAGCACAGATACGCAGTATTTT. Its translation is CASSLFARGSTDTQYF.

This chain links TRBV6-5 with TRBJ2-7; 10 bases align to TRBD2. The CDR3 consists of 15 residues. From germline, CDR1 is MNHEY and CDR2 SVGAGI. V gave up 4 bases and J gave up 4 bases; unmatched junction bases: 7. CDR3 sequence: CASSSSSGGTYEQYF. In nucleotides, the CDR3 is TGTGCCAGCAGTTCATCTAGCGGGGGCACTTACGAGCAGTACTTC.

CDR3 sequence (DNA): TGTGCCAGCAGCGAATTAGCGGGGGGAGGAGAGACCCAGTACTTC. Residues: CASSELAGGGETQYF. The chain is built from TRBV13 and TRBJ2-5; TRBD2 matches at 10 bases. Trimming cost V 5 bases and J 4 bases; bases outside gene matches: 7. The CDR3 contains 15 residues. CDR1 and CDR2 from the germline V gene are PRHDT and FYEKMQ (reference sequence).

The rearrangement uses TRBV4-2 and TRBJ2-5, with D tentatively TRBD2 (6 bases). The germline CDR1 and CDR2 sequences are LGHNA and YNFKEQ. The CDR3 spans 16 residues. V lost 1 base and J lost 7, with 19 bases in between. CDR3 DNA: TGTGCCAGCAGCCAAGGCGATGGAGACTTGGGAGGGACCCAGTACTTC. It codes for CASSQGDGDLGGTQYF.

Of note for this clone: Within the sample, other DNA sequences also encode this same CDR3. The chain has TRBV27 and TRBJ1-2, with D hard to call. CDR1 is MNHEY and CDR2 is SMNVEV in the germline V gene (reference sequence). The ends were cut back, 0 bases at V and 3 bases at J, with 5 bases in the middle. The CDR3 length is 13 residues. CDR3 in DNA: TGTGCCAGCAGTTTATCGTCCGACTATGGCTACACCTTC. Amino acid sequence: CASSLSSDYGYTF.

This clone was recorded a few times. The chain joins TRBV28 to TRBJ2-7; D might be TRBD1 (6 bases). The CDR3 contains 15 residues. The V gene's germline CDR1 is MDHEN and CDR2 SYDVKM. The germline V and J ends were trimmed by 5 bases and 2 bases, with 16 bases remaining between them. The CDR3 sequence: CASSPPPQGTYEQYF. In DNA, the CDR3 is TGTGCCAGCAGTCCCCCTCCACAGGGAACCTACGAGCAGTACTTC.